This T cell receptor beta chain was profiled in a study of T cell responses to AZD1222 COVID-19 vaccine. This table comes from immunoSEQ multiplex PCR, and its TCRdb copy is limited to in-frame clones, with some not included. The table records about 89,000 clones, around nine tenths of them present only once. The CDR3 contains 12 residues. V gave up 5 bases and J gave up 8 bases, with 15 bases separating them. Germline CDR1 and CDR2: GTSNPN and SVGIG (reference sequence). The clonotype comes from an adult who received the AZD1222 COVID-19 vaccine. The chain links TRBV30 to TRBJ1-2, with D possibly matching TRBD1 (5 bases). Specimen: peripheral blood, collected 28 days after the second AZD1222 dose. CDR3 residues: CAWGFGTGGYTF. The CDR3 nucleotides read TGTGCCTGGGGGTTCGGGACCGGAGGCTACACCTTC.